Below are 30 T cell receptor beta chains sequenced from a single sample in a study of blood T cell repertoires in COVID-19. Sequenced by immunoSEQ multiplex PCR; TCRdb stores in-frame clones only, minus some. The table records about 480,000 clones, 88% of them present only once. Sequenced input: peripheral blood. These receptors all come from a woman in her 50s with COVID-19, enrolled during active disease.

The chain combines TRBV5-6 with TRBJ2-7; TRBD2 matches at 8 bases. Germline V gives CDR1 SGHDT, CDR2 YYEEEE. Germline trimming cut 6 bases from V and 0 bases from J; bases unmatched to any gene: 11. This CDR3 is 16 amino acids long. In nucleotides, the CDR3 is TGTGCCAGCACCCTAGGGGCGGGGGGCCTCTCCTACGAGCAGTACTTC. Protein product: CASTLGAGGLSYEQYF.

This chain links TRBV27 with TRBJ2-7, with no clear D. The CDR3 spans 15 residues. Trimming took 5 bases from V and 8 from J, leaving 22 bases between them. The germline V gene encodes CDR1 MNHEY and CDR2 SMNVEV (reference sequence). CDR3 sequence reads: CASSVRVHPSDQQYF. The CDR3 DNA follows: TGTGCCAGCAGTGTCCGGGTTCACCCCTCCGATCAGCAGTACTTC.

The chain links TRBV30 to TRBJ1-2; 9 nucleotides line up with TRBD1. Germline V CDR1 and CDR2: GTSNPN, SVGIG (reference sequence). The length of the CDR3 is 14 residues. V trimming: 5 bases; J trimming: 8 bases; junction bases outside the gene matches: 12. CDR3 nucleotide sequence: TGTGCCTGGCACCTAGGGACAGGGTTTATCGGCTACACCTTC. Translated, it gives CAWHLGTGFIGYTF. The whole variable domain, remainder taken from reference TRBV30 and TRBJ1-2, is SQTIHQWPATLVQPVGSPLSLECTVEGTSNPNLYWYRQAAGRGLQLLFYSVGIGQISSEVPQNLSASRPQDRQFILSSKKLLLSDSGFYLCAWHLGTGFIGYTFGSGTRLTVV.

CDR3 nucleotide sequence: TGCGCCAGCAGCGCCCGAGGGGGGAACACTGAAGCTTTCTTT. Translated, it gives CASSARGGNTEAFF. This chain connects TRBV5-1 to TRBJ1-1, with D possibly TRBD1 on 6 matching bases. CDR1 and CDR2 (germline): SGHRS, YFSETQ. Trimming pared 4 bases from V and 1 base from J, leaving 11 bases between. The CDR3 runs 14 residues.

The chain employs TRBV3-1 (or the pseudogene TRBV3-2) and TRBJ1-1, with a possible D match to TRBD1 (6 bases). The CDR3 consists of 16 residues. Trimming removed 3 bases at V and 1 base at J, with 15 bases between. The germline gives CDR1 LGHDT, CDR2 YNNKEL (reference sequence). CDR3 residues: CASSHRSRQANTEAFF. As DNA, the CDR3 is TGTGCCAGCAGCCACCGGAGTCGACAGGCGAACACTGAAGCTTTCTTT.

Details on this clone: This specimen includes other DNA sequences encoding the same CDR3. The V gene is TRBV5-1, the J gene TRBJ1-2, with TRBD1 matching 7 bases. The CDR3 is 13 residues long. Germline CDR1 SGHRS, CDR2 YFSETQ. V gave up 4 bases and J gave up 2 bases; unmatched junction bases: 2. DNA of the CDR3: TGCGCCAGCAGCCTGGGACAGAACTATGGCTACACCTTC. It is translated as CASSLGQNYGYTF.

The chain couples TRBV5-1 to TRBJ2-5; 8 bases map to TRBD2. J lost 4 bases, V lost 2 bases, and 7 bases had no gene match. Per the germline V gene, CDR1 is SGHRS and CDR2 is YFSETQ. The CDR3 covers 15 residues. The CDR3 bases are TGCGCCAGCAGCTTTACCGGGACTAGTGTAGAGACCCAGTACTTC. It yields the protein CASSFTGTSVETQYF.

The chain's CDR3 is CASSPRDRGTGNTIYF. CDR3 sequence (DNA): TGTGCCAGCAGCCCCCGGGACAGGGGGACGGGAAACACCATATATTTT. The chain employs TRBV5-8 and TRBJ1-3; 11 bases align to TRBD1. There are 16 residues in the CDR3. Losses at the gene ends were 4 bases for V and 4 bases for J; bases not matched to a gene: 7. In germline, CDR1 is SGHTS, CDR2 YDEGEE.

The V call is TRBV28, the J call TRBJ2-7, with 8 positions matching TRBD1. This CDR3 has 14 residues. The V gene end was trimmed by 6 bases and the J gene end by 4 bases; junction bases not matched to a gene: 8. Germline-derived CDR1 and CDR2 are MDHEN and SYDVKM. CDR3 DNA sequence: TGTGCCAGCAGACGCCCAGGACAGGGATACGAGCAGTACTTC. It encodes CASRRPGQGYEQYF.

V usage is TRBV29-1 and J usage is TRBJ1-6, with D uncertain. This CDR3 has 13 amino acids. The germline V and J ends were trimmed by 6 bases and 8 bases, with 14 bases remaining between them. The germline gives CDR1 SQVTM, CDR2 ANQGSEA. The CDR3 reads CSVRFREDSPLHF. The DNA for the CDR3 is TGCAGCGTCCGATTCAGAGAGGATTCACCCCTCCACTTT. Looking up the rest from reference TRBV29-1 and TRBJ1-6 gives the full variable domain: SAVISQKPSRDICQRGTSLTIQCQVDSQVTMMFWYRQQPGQSLTLIATANQGSEATYESGFVIDKFPISRPNLTFSTLTVSNMSPEDSSIYLCSVRFREDSPLHFGNGTRLTVT.

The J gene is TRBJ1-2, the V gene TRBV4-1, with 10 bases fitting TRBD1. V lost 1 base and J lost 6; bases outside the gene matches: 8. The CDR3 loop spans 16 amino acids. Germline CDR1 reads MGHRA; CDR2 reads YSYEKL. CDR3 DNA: TGCGCCAGCAGCCAAGGGGGGGGACAGGGGAGGAATGGCTACACCTTC. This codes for CASSQGGGQGRNGYTF.

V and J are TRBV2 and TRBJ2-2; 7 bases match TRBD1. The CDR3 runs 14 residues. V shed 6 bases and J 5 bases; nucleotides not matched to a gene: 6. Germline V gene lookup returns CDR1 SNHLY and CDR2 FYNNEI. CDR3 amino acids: CASRTGTETGELFF. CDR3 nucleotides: TGTGCCAGCAGGACCGGGACAGAGACCGGGGAGCTGTTTTTT.

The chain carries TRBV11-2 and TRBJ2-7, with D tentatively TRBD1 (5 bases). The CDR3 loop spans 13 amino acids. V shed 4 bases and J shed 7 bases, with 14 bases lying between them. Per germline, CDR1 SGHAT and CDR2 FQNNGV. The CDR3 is CASSSSGLQEQYF. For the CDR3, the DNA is TGTGCCAGCAGCTCTTCAGGGTTGCAAGAGCAGTACTTC.

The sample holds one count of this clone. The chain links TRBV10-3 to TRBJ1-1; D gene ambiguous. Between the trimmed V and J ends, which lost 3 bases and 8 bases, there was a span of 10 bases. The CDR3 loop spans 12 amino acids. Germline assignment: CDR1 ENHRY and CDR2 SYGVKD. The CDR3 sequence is CAISDSPGEAFF. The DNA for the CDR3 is TGTGCCATCAGTGATAGCCCGGGGGAAGCTTTCTTT.

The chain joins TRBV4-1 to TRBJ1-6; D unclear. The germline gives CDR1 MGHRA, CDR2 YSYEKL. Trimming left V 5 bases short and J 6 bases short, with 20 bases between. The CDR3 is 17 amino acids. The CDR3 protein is CASSGRPREGRNSPLHF. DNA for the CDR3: TGCGCCAGCAGCGGACGGCCTAGGGAGGGTCGTAATTCACCCCTCCACTTT.

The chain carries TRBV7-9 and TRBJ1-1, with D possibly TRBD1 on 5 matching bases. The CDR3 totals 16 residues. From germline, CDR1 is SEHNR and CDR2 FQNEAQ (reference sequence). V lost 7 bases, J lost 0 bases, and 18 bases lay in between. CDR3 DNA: TGTGCCAGCACCCCGTGGGGGGGAGACGTGAACACTGAAGCTTTCTTT. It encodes CASTPWGGDVNTEAFF.

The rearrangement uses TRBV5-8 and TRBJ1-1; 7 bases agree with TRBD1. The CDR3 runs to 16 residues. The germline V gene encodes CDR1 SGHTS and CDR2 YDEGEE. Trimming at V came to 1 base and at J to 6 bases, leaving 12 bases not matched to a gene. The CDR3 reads CASSLYFQGGSAEAFF. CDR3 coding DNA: TGTGCCAGCAGCTTGTATTTTCAGGGGGGATCGGCTGAAGCTTTCTTT.

The CDR3 coding sequence is TGCGCCAGCAGCCGGGGGTCAGGGAATGGGGCCAACGTCCTGACTTTC. Its protein is CASSRGSGNGANVLTF. The chain employs TRBV5-1 and TRBJ2-6, with a tentative D call TRBD2 (6 bases). This CDR3 region has 16 residues. The V and J ends lost 4 bases and 3 bases respectively, with 14 bases between them. Germline V CDR1 and CDR2: SGHRS, YFSETQ.

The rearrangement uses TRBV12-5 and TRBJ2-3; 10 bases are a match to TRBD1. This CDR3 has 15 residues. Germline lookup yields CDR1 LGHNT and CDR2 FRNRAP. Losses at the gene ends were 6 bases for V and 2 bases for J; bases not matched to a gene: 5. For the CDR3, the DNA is TGTGCTAGTGGACCCGACAGGGGGCCCACAGATACGCAGTATTTT. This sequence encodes CASGPDRGPTDTQYF.

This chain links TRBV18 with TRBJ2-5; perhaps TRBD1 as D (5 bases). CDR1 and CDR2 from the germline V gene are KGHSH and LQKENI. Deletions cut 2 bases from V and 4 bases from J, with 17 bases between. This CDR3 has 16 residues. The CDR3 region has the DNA TGTGCCAGCTCACCAGTCCGGCAGGGTACGGTAGAGACCCAGTACTTC. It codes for CASSPVRQGTVETQYF.

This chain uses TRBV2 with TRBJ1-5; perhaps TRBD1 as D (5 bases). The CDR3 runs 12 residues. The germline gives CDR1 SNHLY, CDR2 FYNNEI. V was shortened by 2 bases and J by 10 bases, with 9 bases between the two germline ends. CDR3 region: CASSEWGPPQHF. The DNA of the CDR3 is TGTGCCAGCAGTGAATGGGGCCCCCCCCAGCATTTT.

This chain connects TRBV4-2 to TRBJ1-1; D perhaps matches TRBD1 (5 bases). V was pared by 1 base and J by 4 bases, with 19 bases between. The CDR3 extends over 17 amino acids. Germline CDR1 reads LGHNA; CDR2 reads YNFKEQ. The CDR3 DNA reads TGTGCCAGCAGCCAAGTTGGTTGGGCAGGGAAGATCACTGAAGCTTTCTTT. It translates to CASSQVGWAGKITEAFF.

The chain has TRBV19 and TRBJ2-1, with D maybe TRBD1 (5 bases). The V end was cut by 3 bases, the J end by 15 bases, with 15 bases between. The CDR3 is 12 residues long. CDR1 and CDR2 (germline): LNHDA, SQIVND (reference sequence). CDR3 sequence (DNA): TGTGCCAGTAGTATGGGTAAGCAGGGTCGGTTCTTC. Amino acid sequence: CASSMGKQGRFF. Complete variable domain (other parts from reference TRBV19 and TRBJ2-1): DGGITQSPKYLFRKEGQNVTLSCEQNLNHDAMYWYRQDPGQGLRLIYYSQIVNDFQKGDIAEGYSVSREKKESFPLTVTSAQKNPTAFYLCASSMGKQGRFFGPGTRLTVL.

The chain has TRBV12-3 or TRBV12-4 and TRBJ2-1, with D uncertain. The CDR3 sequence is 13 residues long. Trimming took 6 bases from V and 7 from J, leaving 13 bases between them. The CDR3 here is CASSLTQPNEQFF. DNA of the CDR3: TGTGCCAGCAGCCTGACTCAGCCGAATGAGCAGTTCTTC.

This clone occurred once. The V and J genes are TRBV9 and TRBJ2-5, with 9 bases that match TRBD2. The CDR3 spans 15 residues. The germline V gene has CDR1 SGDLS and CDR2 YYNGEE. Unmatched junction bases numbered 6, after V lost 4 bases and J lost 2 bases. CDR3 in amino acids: CASSPRLAEQETQYF. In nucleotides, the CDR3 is TGTGCCAGCAGCCCCCGACTAGCGGAGCAAGAGACCCAGTACTTC. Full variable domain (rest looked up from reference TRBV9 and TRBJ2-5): DSGVTQTPKHLITATGQRVTLRCSPRSGDLSVYWYQQSLDQGLQFLIQYYNGEERAKGNILERFSAQQFPDLHSELNLSSLELGDSALYFCASSPRLAEQETQYFGPGTRLLVL.

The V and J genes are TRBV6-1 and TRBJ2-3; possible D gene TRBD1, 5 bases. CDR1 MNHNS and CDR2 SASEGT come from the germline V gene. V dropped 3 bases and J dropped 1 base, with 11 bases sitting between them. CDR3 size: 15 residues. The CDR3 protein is CASSEGTGRTDTQYF. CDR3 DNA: TGTGCCAGCAGTGAGGGAACAGGACGCACAGATACGCAGTATTTT.

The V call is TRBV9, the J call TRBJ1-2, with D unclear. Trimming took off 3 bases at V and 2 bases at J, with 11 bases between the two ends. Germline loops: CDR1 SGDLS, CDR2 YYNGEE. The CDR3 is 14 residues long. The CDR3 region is CASSADIDNYGYTF. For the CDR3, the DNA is TGTGCCAGCAGCGCCGACATCGACAACTATGGCTACACCTTC. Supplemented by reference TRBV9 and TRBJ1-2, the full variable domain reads DSGVTQTPKHLITATGQRVTLRCSPRSGDLSVYWYQQSLDQGLQFLIQYYNGEERAKGNILERFSAQQFPDLHSELNLSSLELGDSALYFCASSADIDNYGYTFGSGTRLTVV.

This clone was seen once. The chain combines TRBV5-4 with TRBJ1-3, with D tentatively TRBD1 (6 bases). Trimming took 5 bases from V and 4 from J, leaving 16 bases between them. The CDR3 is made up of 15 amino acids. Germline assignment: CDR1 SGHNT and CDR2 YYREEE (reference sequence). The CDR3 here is CASSLQGIGGNTIYF. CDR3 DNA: TGTGCCAGCAGTTTACAGGGAATCGGCGGAAACACCATATATTTT.

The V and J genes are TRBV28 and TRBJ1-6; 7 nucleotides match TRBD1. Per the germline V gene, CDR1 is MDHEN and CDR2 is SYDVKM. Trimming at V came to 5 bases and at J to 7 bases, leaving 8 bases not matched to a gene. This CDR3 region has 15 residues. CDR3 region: CASSNPGQQNSPLHF. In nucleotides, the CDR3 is TGTGCCAGCAGTAACCCGGGACAGCAGAATTCACCCCTCCACTTT.

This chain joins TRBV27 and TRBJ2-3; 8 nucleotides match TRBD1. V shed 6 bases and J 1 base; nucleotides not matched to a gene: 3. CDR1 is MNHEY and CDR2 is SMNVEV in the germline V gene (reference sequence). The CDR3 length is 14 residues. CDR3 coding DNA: TGTGCCAGCAGCCCAGGGGGCGGCACAGATACGCAGTATTTT. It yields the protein CASSPGGGTDTQYF.